The clone carrying this TCR beta chain was observed at least ten times. This sample is part of a study of identical twins. TCRdb recomputed calls from the 5' RACE reads with MiXCR, one row per CDR3 protein. In the table there are a few hundred thousand distinct CDR3 sequences, about 18% of which are singletons. The V and J ends lost 4 bases and 1 base respectively, with 13 bases between them. The germline V gene encodes CDR1 ENHRY and CDR2 SYGVKD. There are 15 residues in the CDR3. J is TRBJ1-1 and V is TRBV10-3, with D perhaps matching TRBD1 (6 bases). This TCR derives from a man aged 50 or older in good health. The sample taken for sequencing was naive T cells sorted from blood. CDR3 loop: CAISGGGRGNTEAFF. The CDR3 nucleotides are TGTGCCATCAGTGGAGGGGGGAGAGGGAACACTGAAGCTTTCTTT.